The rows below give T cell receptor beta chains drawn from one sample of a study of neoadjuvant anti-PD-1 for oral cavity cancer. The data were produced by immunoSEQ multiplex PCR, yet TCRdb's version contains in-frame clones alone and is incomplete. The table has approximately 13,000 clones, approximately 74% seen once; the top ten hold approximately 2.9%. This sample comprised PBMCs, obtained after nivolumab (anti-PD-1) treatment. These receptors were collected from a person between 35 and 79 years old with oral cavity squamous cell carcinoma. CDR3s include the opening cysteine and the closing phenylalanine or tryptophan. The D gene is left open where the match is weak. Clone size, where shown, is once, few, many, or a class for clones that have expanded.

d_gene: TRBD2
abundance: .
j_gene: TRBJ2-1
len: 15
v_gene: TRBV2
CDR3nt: TGTGCCAGCAGTGAAGAAGCGGGATATTACAATGAGCAGTTCTTC
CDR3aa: CASSEEAGYYNEQFF

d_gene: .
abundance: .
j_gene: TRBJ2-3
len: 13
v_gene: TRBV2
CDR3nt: TGTGCCAGCAGTGAAGACAGCACAGATACGCAGTATTTT
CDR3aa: CASSEDSTDTQYF

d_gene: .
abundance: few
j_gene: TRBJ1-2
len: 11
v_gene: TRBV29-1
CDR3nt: TGCAGCGCCGACCGGGGCTTCGGCTACACCTTC
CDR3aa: CSADRGFGYTF

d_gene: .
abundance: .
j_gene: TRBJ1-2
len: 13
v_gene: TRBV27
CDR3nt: TGTGCCAGCAGTCCTCGTGAGGGCTATGGCTACACCTTC
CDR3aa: CASSPREGYGYTF

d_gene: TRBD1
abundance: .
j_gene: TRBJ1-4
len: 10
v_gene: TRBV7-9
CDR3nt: TGTGCCACAGGGGGTGAAAAACTGTTTTTT
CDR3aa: CATGGEKLFF

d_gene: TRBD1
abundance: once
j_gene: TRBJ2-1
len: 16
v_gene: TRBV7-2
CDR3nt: TGTGCCAGCAGCGCTACCCCGGGACAGGGGCTTGGGGAGCAGTTCTTC
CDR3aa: CASSATPGQGLGEQFF

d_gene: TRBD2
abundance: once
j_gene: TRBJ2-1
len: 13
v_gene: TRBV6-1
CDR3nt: TGTGCCAGCACCGGGACTAGCGTCCCCGAGCAGTTCTTC
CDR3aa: CASTGTSVPEQFF

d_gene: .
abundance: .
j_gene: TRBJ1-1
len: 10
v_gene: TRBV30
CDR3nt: TGTGCCTTAGTAGACGTATCCGCTTTCTTT
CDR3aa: CALVDVSAFF

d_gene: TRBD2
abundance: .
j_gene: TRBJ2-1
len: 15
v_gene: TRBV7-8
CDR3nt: TGTGCCAGCAAAGGGTCGACTAGCGGGCCCAATGAGCAGTTCTTC
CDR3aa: CASKGSTSGPNEQFF

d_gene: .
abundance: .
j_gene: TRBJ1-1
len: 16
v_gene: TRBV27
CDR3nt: TGTGCCAGCAGTTTATGGCCAGGGGACATGAACACTGAAGCTTTCTTT
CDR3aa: CASSLWPGDMNTEAFF

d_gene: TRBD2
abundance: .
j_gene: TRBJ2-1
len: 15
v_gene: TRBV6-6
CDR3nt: TGTGCCAGCAGTTCAGGACTAGCGGGGGTGGGGGAGCAGTTCTTC
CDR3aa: CASSSGLAGVGEQFF

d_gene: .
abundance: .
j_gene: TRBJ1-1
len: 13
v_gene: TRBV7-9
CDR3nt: TGTGCCAGCTCTAGAGCCATGAACACTGAAGCTTTCTTT
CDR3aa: CASSRAMNTEAFF

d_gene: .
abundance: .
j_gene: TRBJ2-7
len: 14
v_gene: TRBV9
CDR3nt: TGTGCCAGCAGCCCAGGTGGGGTCTCCTACGAGCAGTACTTC
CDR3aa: CASSPGGVSYEQYF

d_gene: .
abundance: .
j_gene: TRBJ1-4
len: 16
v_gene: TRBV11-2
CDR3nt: TGTGCCAGCAGCTTAGCCTCGGAGACAGAGAATGAAAAACTGTTTTTT
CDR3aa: CASSLASETENEKLFF

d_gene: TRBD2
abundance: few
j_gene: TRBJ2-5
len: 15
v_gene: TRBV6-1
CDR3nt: TGTGCCAGCAGTGATCCCGGGCGCGGGGGAGAGACCCAGTACTTC
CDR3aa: CASSDPGRGGETQYF

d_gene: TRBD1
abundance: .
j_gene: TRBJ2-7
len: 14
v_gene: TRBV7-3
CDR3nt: TGTGCCAGCACCCTCGGGACAGGTCCCTACGAGCAGTACTTC
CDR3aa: CASTLGTGPYEQYF

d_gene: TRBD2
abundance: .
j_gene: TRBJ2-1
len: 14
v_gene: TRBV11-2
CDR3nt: TGTGCCAGCAGCTTTAGTACTAGCGGCAATGAGCAGTTCTTC
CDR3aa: CASSFSTSGNEQFF

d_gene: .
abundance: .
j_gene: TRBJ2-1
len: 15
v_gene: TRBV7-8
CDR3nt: TGTGCCAGCAGCTTAGGAGGGGGACTATTCAATGAGCAGTTCTTC
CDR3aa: CASSLGGGLFNEQFF

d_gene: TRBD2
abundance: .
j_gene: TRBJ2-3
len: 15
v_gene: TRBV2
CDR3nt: TGTGCCAGCAGTGAGGGACTAGCGGGAATAGATACGCAGTATTTT
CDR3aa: CASSEGLAGIDTQYF

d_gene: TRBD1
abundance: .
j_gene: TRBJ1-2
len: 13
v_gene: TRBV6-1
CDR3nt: TGTGCCAGCAGCCTGGGACAGGCCTATGGCTACACCTTC
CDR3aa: CASSLGQAYGYTF

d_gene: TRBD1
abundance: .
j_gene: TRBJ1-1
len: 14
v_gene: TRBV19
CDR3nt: TGTGCCAGTAGTGCTACAGGGGTATGGACTGAAGCTTTCTTT
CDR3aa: CASSATGVWTEAFF

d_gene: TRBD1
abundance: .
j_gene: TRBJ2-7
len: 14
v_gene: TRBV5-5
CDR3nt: TGTGCCAGCAGCACGGACAGGGTTGACTACGAGCAGTACTTC
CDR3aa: CASSTDRVDYEQYF

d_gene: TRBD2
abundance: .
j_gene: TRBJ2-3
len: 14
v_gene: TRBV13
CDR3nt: TGTGCCAGCAGTAGACTAGCGGAGACAGATACGCAGTATTTT
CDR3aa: CASSRLAETDTQYF

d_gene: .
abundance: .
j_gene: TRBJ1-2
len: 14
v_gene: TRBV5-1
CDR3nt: TGCGCCAGCAGCCAACAAACAGTAAACTATGGCTACACCTTC
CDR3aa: CASSQQTVNYGYTF

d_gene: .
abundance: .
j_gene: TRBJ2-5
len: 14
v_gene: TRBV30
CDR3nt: TGTGCCTGGAGTAGCGGACAGGGAGGGGAGACCCAGTACTTC
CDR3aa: CAWSSGQGGETQYF

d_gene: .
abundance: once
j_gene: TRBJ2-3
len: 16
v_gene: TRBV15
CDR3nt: TGTGCCACCAGCAGAGAAACGAAGAGAAGCACAGATACGCAGTATTTT
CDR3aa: CATSRETKRSTDTQYF

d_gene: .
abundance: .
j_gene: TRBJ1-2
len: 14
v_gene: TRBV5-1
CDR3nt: TGCGCCAGCAGCTTGAGCGGGGAAAAGTATGGCTACACCTTC
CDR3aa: CASSLSGEKYGYTF

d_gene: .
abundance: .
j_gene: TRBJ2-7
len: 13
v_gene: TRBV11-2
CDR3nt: TGTGCCAGCAGGCCCGCGGGTCCTACGGGGCAGTACTTC
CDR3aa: CASRPAGPTGQYF

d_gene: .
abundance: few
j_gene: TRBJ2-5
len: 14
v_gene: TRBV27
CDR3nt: TGTGCCAGCAGTTTATCCACAGCCCAGGAGACCCAGTACTTC
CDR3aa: CASSLSTAQETQYF

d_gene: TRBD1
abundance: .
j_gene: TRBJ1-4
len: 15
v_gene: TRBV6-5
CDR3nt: TGTGCCAGCAGCTCCGCACAGGGGCTGGGGGAAAAACTGTTTTTT
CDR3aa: CASSSAQGLGEKLFF

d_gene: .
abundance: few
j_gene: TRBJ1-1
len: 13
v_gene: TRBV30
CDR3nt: TGTGCCTGGAGTGTCAATCAGAACACTGAAGCTTTCTTT
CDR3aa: CAWSVNQNTEAFF

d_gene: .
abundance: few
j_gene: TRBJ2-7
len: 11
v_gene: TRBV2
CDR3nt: TGTGCCAGCAGTGAATCGGGAGAGCAGTACTTC
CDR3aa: CASSESGEQYF